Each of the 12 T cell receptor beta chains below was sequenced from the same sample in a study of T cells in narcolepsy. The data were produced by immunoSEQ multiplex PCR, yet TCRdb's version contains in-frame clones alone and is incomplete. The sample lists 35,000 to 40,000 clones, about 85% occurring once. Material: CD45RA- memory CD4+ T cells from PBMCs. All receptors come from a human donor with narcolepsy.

The CDR3 is CASLPDRGTYNEQFF. In DNA form, the CDR3 reads TGTGCCAGCTTACCGGACAGGGGGACCTACAATGAGCAGTTCTTC. V is TRBV18 and J is TRBJ2-1, with 10 bases identical to TRBD1. V shed 7 bases and J 2 bases; nucleotides not matched to a gene: 5. Looked up from germline, CDR1 is KGHSH and CDR2 is LQKENI. There are 15 residues in the CDR3.

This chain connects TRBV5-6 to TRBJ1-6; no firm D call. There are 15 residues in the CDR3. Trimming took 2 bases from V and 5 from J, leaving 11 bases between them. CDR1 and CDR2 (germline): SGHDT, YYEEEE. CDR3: CASSFLQADNSPLHF. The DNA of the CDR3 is TGTGCCAGCAGCTTCCTGCAGGCGGATAATTCACCCCTCCACTTT.

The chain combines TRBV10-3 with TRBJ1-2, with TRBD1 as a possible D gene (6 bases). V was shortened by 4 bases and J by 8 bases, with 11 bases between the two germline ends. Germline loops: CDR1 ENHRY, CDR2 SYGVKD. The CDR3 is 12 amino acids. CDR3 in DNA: TGTGCCATCAGTGTGGCAGGGGACGGCTACACCTTC. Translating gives CAISVAGDGYTF.

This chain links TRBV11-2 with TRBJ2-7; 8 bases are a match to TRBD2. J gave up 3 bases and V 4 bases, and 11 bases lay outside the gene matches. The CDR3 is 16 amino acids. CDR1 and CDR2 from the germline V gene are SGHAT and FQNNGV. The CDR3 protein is CASSSAGSGGLYEQYF. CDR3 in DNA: TGTGCCAGCAGCTCCGCGGGGAGCGGGGGCCTCTACGAGCAGTACTTC. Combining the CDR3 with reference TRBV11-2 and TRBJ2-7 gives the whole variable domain EAGVAQSPRYKIIEKRQSVAFWCNPISGHATLYWYQQILGQGPKLLIQFQNNGVVDDSQLPKDRFSAERLKGVDSTLKIQPAKLEDSAVYLCASSSAGSGGLYEQYFGPGTRLTVT.

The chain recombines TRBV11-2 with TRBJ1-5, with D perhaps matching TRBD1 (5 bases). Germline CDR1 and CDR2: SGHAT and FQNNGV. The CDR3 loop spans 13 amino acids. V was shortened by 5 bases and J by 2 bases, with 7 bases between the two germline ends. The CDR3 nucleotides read TGTGCCAGCAGCCGGACACGCAATCAGCCCCAGCATTTT. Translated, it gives CASSRTRNQPQHF.

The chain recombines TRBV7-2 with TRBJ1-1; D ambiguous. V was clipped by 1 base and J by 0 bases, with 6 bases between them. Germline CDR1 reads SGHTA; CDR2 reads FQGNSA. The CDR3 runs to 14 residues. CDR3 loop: CASSLGALNTEAFF. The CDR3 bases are TGTGCCAGCAGCTTAGGGGCTCTGAACACTGAAGCTTTCTTT.

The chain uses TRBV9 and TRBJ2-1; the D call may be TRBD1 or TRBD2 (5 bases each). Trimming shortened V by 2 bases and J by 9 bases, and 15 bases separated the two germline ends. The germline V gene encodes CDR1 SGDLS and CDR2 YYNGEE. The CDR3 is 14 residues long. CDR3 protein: CASSVSTEGIEQFF. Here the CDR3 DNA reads TGTGCCAGCAGCGTCTCCACTGAGGGGATTGAGCAGTTCTTC.

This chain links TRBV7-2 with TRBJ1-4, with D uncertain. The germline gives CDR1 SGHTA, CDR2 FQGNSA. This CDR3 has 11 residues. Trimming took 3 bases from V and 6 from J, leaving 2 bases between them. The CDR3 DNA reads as TGTGCCAGCAGCTTTGATGAAAAACTGTTTTTT. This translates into CASSFDEKLFF. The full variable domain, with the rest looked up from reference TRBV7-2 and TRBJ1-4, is GAGVSQSPSNKVTEKGKDVELRCDPISGHTALYWYRQSLGQGLEFLIYFQGNSAPDKSGLPSDRFSAERTGGSVSTLTIQRTQQEDSAVYLCASSFDEKLFFGSGTQLSVL.

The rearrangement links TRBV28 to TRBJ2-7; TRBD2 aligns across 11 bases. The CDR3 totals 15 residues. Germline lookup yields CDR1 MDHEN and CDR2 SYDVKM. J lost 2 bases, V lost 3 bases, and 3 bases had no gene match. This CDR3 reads CASSFLSGGAYEQYF. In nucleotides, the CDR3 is TGTGCCAGCAGTTTCCTTAGCGGGGGGGCCTACGAGCAGTACTTC. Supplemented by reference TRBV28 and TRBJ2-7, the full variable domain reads DVKVTQSSRYLVKRTGEKVFLECVQDMDHENMFWYRQDPGLGLRLIYFSYDVKMKEKGDIPEGYSVSREKKERFSLILESASTNQTSMYLCASSFLSGGAYEQYFGPGTRLTVT.

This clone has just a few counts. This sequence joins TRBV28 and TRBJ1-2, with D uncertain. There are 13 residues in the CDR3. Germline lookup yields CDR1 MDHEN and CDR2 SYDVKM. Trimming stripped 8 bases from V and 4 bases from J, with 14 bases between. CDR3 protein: CASVVGQGYGYTF. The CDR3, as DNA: TGTGCCAGCGTCGTGGGTCAAGGCTATGGCTACACCTTC.

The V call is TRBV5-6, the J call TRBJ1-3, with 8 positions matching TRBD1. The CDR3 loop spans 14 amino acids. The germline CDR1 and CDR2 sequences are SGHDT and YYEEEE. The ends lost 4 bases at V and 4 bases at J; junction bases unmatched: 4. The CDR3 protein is CASSMDRDGNTIYF. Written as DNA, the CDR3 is TGTGCCAGCAGCATGGACAGGGACGGAAACACCATATATTTT.

DNA for the CDR3: TGTGCCAGCTCAACACAGGGGAAGCAGTACTTC. This encodes CASSTQGKQYF. J is TRBJ2-7 and V is TRBV18; 7 bases are shared with TRBD1. CDR3 length: 11 residues. The junction had 3 bases not matched to a gene; V was cut back by 5 bases and J by 8 bases. From germline, CDR1 is KGHSH and CDR2 LQKENI.